This TCR beta chain was profiled in a study of vaccination and CD4 T cells after COVID-19. Treatment described: roughly 10-day PBMC culture with coronavirus spike peptide pools or control peptides (ViraFEST assay). An unexposed donor provided the CD4+ T cells, which were collected before the COVID-19 pandemic (2011-2018). The CDR3 has 15 amino acids. After removal of 6 bases from V and 3 bases from J, the junction contained 7 bases not matched to a gene. Germline-derived CDR1 and CDR2 are MNHNS and SASEGT. A note on this clonotype: Its cognate antigen is unknown.

Cultured CD4+ T cells had their DNA profiled by the Oncomine TCR Beta short-read assay. One entry per CDR3 protein results from TCRdb running MiXCR on the PCR reads. The table includes thousands of distinct CDR3 sequences, roughly 49% detected once. The clonotype comes from a human donor in good health. The genes are TRBV6-1 and TRBJ2-7; TRBD2 matches 11 bases. Source material: CD4+ T cells from blood, cultured in vitro. CDR3 coding DNA: TGTGCCAGCAGGCCATCCGGGACTAGCGGCTACGAGCAGTACTTC. This sequence encodes CASRPSGTSGYEQYF.